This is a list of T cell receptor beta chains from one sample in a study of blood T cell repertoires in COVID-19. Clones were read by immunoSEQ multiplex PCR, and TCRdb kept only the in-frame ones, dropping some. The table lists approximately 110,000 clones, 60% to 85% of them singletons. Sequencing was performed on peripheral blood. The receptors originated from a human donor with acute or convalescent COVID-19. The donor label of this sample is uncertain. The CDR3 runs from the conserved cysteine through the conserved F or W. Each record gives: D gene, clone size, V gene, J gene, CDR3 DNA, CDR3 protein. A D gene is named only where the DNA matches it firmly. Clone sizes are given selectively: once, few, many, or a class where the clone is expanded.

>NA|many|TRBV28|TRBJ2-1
TGTGCCAGCAGCCGGAGCTCCTACAATGAGCAGTTCTTC
CASSRSSYNEQFF
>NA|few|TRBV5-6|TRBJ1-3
TGTGCCAGCAGCTTGGTGGGGGGAACCTCTGGAAACACCATATATTTT
CASSLVGGTSGNTIYF
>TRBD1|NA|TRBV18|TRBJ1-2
TGTGCCAGCTCACCGAGGACAGGCGACAGCTATGGCTACACCTTC
CASSPRTGDSYGYTF
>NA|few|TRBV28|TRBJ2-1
TGTGCCAGCAGTGTGACAGTTACCAATGAGCAGTTCTTC
CASSVTVTNEQFF
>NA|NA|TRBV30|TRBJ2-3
TGTGCCTGGAGTGTAACAGGGGGGGACTCTAGGACGCAGTATTTT
CAWSVTGGDSRTQYF
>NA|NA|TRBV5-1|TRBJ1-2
TGCGCCAGCAGCTTAGGGGGATTGAGCTATGGCTACACCTTC
CASSLGGLSYGYTF
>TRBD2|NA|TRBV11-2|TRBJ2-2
TGTGCCAGCAGCCCTGGGGGACTAGCGGCCGGGGAGCTGTTTTTT
CASSPGGLAAGELFF
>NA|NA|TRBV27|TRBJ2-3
TGTGCCAGCAGTTTATCCTCGATCCGGTACACAGATACGCAGTATTTT
CASSLSSIRYTDTQYF
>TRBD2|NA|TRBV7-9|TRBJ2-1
TGTGCCAGCAGCCTCGGGGGAGGGGCTGTCTACAATGAGCAGTTCTTC
CASSLGGGAVYNEQFF
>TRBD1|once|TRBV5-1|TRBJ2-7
TGCGCCAGCAGCCGGCCACCGGGACAGCTCTCCTACGAGCAGTACTTC
CASSRPPGQLSYEQYF
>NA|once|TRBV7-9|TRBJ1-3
TGTGCCAGCAGCTTCGAGGAGGGAAACACCATATATTTT
CASSFEEGNTIYF
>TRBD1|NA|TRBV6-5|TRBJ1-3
TGTGCCAGCAGTCGGACAGGGGCCGGAAACACCATATATTTT
CASSRTGAGNTIYF
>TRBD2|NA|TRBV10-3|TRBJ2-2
TGTGCCATCAGTGGTGCGCTAGCGGGGGGGCCTGACACCGGGGAGCTGTTTTTT
CAISGALAGGPDTGELFF
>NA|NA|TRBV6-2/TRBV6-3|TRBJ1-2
TGTGCCAGCAGTTCCAACCGCGGATATTATGGCTACACCTTC
CASSSNRGYYGYTF
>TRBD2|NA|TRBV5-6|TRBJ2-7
TGTGCCAGCAGCTTTTGGAGCGGGGGCGGATCACGCGAGCAGTACTTC
CASSFWSGGGSREQYF
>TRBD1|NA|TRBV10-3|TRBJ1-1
TGTGCCATCAGTGATGTGGACAGGGGGGATGAAGCTTTCTTT
CAISDVDRGDEAFF
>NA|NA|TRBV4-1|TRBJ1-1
TGCGCCAGCAGCCGTAAGTCGGTTTCCTCCACTGAAGCTTTCTTT
CASSRKSVSSTEAFF
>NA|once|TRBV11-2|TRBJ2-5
TGTGCCAGCAGCTTGAACTACAGGGAAGAGACCCAGTACTTC
CASSLNYREETQYF
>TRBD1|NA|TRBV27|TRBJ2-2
TGTGCCAGCAGTCCACTGGGGACAGGGGGCAGCGGGGAGCTGTTTTTT
CASSPLGTGGSGELFF
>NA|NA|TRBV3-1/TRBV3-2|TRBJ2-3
TGTGCCAGCAGCGTACAGGGAGCAGATACGCAGTATTTT
CASSVQGADTQYF
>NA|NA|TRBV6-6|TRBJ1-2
TGTGCCAGCAGTTACCCAGGCGCGAGTTCTGGTTATGGCTACACCTTC
CASSYPGASSGYGYTF
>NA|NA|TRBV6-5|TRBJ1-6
TGTGCCAGCAGTTACTCAGGAGGGAATTCACCCCTCCACTTT
CASSYSGGNSPLHF
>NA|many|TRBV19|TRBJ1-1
TGTGCCAGTAGTAGCCTTGGGGGGAGCACTGAAGCTTTCTTT
CASSSLGGSTEAFF
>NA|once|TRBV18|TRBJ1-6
TGTGCCAGCTCACCAGGCGCGGGTAATTCACCCCTCCACTTT
CASSPGAGNSPLHF
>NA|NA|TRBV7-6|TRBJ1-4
TGTGCCAGCAGCCCGGGACCGGGGGGGGCTAATGAAAAACTGTTTTTT
CASSPGPGGANEKLFF
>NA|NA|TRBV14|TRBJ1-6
TGTGCCAGCAGCCAAGCAGGGGTGCTCGGGTCACCCCTCCACTTT
CASSQAGVLGSPLHF